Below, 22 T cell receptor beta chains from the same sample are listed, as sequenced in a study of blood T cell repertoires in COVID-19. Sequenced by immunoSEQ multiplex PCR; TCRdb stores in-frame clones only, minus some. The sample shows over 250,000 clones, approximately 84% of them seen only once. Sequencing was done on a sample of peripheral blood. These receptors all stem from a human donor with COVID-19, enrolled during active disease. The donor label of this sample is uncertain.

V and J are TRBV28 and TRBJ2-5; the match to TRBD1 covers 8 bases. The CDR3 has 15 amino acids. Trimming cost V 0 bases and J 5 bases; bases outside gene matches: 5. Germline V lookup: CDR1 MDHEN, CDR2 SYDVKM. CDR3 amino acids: CASSLWDREWETQYF. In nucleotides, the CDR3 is TGTGCCAGCAGTTTATGGGACAGGGAATGGGAGACCCAGTACTTC.

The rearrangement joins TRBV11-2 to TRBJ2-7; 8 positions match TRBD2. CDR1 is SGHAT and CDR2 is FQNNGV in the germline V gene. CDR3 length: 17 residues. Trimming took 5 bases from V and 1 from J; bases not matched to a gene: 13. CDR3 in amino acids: CASSQGAGGSLSYEQYF. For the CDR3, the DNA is TGTGCCAGCAGCCAAGGGGCGGGGGGTTCCCTTTCCTACGAGCAGTACTTC.

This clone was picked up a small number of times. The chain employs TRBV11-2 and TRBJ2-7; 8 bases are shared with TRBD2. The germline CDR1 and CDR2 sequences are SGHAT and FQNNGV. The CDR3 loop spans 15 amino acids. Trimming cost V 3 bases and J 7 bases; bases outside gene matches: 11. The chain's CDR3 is CASSFQSGRAGEQYF. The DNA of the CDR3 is TGTGCCAGCAGCTTCCAAAGCGGGAGAGCTGGGGAGCAGTACTTC.

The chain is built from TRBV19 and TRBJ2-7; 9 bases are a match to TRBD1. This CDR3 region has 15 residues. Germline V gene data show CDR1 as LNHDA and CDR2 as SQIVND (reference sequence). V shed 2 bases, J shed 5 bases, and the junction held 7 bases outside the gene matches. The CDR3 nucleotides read TGTGCCAGTAGTATATGGGGACAGGGTCGCGACGAGCAGTACTTC. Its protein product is CASSIWGQGRDEQYF.

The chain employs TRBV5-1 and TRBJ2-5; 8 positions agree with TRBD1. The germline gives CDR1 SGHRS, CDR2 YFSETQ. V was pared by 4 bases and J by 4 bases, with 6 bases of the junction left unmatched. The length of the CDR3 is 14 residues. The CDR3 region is CASSTDRGLETQYF. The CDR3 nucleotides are TGCGCCAGCAGCACAGACAGGGGATTAGAGACCCAGTACTTC.

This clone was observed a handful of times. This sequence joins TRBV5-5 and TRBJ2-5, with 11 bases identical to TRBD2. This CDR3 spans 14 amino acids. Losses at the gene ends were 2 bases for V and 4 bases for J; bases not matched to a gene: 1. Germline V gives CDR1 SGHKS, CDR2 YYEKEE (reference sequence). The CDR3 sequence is CASSFLAGGETQYF. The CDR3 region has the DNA TGTGCCAGCAGCTTCCTAGCGGGAGGAGAGACCCAGTACTTC.

In DNA form, the CDR3 reads TGTGCCAGCAGCCCCCGGGGTCGGGGGGCAGAACTCTCTGGAAACACCATATATTTT. Translated: CASSPRGRGAELSGNTIYF. V usage is TRBV11-2 and J usage is TRBJ1-3; possible D gene TRBD1, 6 bases. The germline V and J ends were trimmed by 5 bases and 0 bases, with 23 bases remaining between them. Germline lookup yields CDR1 SGHAT and CDR2 FQNNGV. This CDR3 region has 19 residues.

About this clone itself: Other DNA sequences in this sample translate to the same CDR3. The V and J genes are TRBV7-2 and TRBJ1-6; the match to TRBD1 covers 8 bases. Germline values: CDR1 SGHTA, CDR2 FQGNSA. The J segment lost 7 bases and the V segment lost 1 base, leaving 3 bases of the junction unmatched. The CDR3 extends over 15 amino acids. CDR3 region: CASSLDRGYNSPLHF. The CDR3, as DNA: TGTGCCAGCAGCTTAGACAGGGGGTACAATTCACCCCTCCACTTT. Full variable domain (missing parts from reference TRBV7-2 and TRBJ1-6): GAGVSQSPSNKVTEKGKDVELRCDPISGHTALYWYRQSLGQGLEFLIYFQGNSAPDKSGLPSDRFSAERTGGSVSTLTIQRTQQEDSAVYLCASSLDRGYNSPLHFGNGTRLTVT.

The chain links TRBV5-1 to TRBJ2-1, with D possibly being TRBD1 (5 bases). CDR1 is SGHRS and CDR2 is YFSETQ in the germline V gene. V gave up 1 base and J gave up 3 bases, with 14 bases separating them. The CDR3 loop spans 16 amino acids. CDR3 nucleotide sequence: TGCGCCAGCAGCTTGTCGTCAGGGTCCATCTACAATGAGCAGTTCTTC. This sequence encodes CASSLSSGSIYNEQFF. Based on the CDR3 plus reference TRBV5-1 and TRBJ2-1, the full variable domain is KAGVTQTPRYLIKTRGQQVTLSCSPISGHRSVSWYQQTPGQGLQFLFEYFSETQRNKGNFPGRFSGRQFSNSRSEMNVSTLELGDSALYLCASSLSSGSIYNEQFFGPGTRLTVL.

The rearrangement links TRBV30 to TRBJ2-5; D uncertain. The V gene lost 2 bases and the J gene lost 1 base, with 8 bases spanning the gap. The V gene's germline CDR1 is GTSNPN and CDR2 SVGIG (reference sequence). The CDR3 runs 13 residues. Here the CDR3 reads CAWSRAAQETQYF. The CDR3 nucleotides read TGTGCCTGGAGTCGTGCGGCCCAAGAGACCCAGTACTTC.

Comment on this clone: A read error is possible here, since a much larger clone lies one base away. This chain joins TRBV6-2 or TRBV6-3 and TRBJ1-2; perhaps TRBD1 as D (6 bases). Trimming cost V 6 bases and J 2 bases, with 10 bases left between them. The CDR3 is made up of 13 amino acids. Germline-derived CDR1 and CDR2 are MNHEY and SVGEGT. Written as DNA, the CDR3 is TGTGCCAGCAGCTTTACAGGGAACTATGGCTACACCTTC. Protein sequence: CASSFTGNYGYTF.

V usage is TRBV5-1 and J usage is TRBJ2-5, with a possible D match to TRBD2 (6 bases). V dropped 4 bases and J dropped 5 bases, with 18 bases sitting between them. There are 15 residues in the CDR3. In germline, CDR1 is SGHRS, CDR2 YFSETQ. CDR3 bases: TGCGCCAGCAGCCGGGACTTTCAAGCTGGGGAGACCCAGTACTTC. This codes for CASSRDFQAGETQYF. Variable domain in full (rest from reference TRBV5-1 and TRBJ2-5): KAGVTQTPRYLIKTRGQQVTLSCSPISGHRSVSWYQQTPGQGLQFLFEYFSETQRNKGNFPGRFSGRQFSNSRSEMNVSTLELGDSALYLCASSRDFQAGETQYFGPGTRLLVL.

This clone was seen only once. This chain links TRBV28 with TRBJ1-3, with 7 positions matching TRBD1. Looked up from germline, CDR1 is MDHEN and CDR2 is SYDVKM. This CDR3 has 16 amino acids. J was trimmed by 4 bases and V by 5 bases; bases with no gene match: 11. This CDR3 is CASSPPDRELGNTIYF. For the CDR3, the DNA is TGTGCCAGCAGTCCACCCGACAGGGAATTGGGAAACACCATATATTTT.

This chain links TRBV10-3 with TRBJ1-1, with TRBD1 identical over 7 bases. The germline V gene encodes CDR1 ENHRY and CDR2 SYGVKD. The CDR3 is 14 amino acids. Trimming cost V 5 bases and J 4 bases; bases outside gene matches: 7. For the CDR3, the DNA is TGTGCCATCAGTACCGACAGGGCGGGCACTGAAGCTTTCTTT. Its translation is CAISTDRAGTEAFF.

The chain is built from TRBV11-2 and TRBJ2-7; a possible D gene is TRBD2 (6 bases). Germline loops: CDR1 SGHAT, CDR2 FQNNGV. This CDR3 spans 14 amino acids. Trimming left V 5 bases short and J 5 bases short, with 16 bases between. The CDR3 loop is CASSRPSEGDEQYF. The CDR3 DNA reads TGTGCCAGCAGCCGCCCCTCGGAGGGAGACGAGCAGTACTTC.

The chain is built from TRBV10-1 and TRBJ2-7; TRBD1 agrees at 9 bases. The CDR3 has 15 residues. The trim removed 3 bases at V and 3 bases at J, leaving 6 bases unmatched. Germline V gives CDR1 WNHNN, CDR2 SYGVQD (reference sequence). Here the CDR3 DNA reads TGCGCCAGCAGTGACCCCGGGACAGGGATCTACGAGCAGTACTTC. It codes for CASSDPGTGIYEQYF.

CDR3 DNA: TGTGCCAGCTCACCCCTGAGCTCCTACGAGCAGTACTTC. This encodes CASSPLSSYEQYF. The V and J genes are TRBV18 and TRBJ2-7; the D is unclear. The CDR3 runs to 13 residues. V was trimmed by 3 bases and J by 0 bases, leaving 6 bases between them. The V gene's germline CDR1 is KGHSH and CDR2 LQKENI.

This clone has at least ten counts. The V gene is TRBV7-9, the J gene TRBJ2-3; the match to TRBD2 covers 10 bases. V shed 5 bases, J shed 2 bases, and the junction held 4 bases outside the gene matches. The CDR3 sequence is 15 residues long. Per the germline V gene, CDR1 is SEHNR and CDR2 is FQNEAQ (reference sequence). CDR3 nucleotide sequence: TGTGCCAGCAGCCCCGGACTAGCGGACACAGATACGCAGTATTTT. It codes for CASSPGLADTDTQYF. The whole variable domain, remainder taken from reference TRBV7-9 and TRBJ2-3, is DTGVSQNPRHKITKRGQNVTFRCDPISEHNRLYWYRQTLGQGPEFLTYFQNEAQLEKSRLLSDRFSAERPKGSFSTLEIQRTEQGDSAMYLCASSPGLADTDTQYFGPGTRLTVL.

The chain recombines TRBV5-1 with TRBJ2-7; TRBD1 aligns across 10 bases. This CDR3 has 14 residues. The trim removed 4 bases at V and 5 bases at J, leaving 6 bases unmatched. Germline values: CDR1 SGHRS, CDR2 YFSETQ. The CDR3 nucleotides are TGCGCCAGCAGCCCGGGACAGGGGTCCAACGAGCAGTACTTC. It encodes CASSPGQGSNEQYF.

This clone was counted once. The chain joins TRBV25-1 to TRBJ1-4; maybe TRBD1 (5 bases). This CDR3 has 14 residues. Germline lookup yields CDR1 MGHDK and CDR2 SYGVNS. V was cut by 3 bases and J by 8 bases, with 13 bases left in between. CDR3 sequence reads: CASSDPGVGEKLFF. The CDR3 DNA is TGTGCCAGCAGTGACCCGGGGGTCGGCGAAAAACTGTTTTTT.

CDR3 region: CASSSDRGIQYF. CDR3 DNA sequence: TGTGCCAGCAGTTCGGACCGCGGGATTCAGTACTTC. The chain is built from TRBV3-1 (or the pseudogene TRBV3-2) and TRBJ2-4; tentatively, D is TRBD2 (5 bases). V was cut by 6 bases and J by 10 bases, with 13 bases left in between. Germline CDR1 reads LGHDT; CDR2 reads YNNKEL (reference sequence). CDR3 size: 12 residues.

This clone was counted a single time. CDR3 bases: TGTGCCAGCAGCCCCTTCGGGGGAGATACTGAAGCTTTCTTT. Translation gives CASSPFGGDTEAFF. The chain uses TRBV7-2 and TRBJ1-1, with D maybe TRBD1 (5 bases). Deletions cut 5 bases from V and 5 bases from J, with 15 bases between. The CDR3 contains 14 residues. Germline V gene lookup returns CDR1 SGHTA and CDR2 FQGNSA.